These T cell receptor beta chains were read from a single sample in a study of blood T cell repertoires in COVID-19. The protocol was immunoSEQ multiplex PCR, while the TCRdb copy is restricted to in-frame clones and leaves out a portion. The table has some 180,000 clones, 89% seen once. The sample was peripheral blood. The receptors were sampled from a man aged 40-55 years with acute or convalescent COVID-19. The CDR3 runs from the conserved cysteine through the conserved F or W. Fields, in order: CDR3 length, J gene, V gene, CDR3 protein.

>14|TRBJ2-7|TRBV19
CASSTWDRGGEQYF
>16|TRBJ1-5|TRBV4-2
CASSQVTGVIGQPQHF
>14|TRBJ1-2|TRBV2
CASSPRAYNYGYTF
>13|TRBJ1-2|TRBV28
CASSLNGEYGYTF
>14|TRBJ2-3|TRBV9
CASSPGEYTDTQYF
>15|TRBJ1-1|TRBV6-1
CASSERTGVNTEAFF
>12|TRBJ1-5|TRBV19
CASSTPNQPQHF
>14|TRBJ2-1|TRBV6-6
CASLDSGAANEQFF
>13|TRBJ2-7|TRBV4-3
CASSLAGGDEQYF
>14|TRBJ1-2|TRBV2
CASNRGVMDYGYTF